This T cell receptor (beta chain) was sequenced in a study of cytomegalovirus exposure and HLA in healthy donors. TCRdb's copy holds only in-frame clones and misses some; the assay was immunoSEQ multiplex PCR. The table lists 120,000 or so clones, roughly 89% of them singletons, with 1.5% to 2% in the top ten. V was clipped by 2 bases and J by 3 bases; unmatched bases: 8. CDR1 and CDR2 (germline): GTSNPN, SVGIG (reference sequence). The CDR3 is made up of 15 amino acids. This TCR was recovered from a woman between 18 and 30 years old in good health and CMV-seronegative. Sequencing was performed on PBMCs. This chain uses TRBV30 with TRBJ2-7; 9 bases are shared with TRBD2. The CDR3 sequence is CAWSNPSAGGYEQYF. The CDR3, as DNA: TGTGCCTGGAGTAATCCCTCAGCGGGAGGCTACGAGCAGTACTTC.